Listed here are 29 T cell receptor beta chains from one sample, sequenced in a study of blood T cell repertoires in COVID-19. Profiling relied on immunoSEQ multiplex PCR, and the TCRdb table lists in-frame clones only, not all of them. The sample lists approximately 530,000 clones; roughly nine tenths were seen once. The sequenced material came from peripheral blood. These receptors were taken from a woman aged 45 to 65 with COVID-19, enrolled during active disease.

The rearrangement links TRBV3-1 (or the pseudogene TRBV3-2) to TRBJ1-3, with a tentative D call TRBD1 (5 bases). V shed 1 base and J shed 4 bases, with 11 bases lying between them. Per germline, CDR1 LGHDT and CDR2 YNNKEL (reference sequence). CDR3 length: 15 residues. CDR3 sequence (DNA): TGTGCCAGCAGCCAAGGTCCGGGACTGGGAAACACCATATATTTT. This sequence encodes CASSQGPGLGNTIYF.

V gene TRBV11-1 combines with J gene TRBJ1-1; D not certain. V was cut by 3 bases and J by 1 base, with 9 bases left in between. The CDR3 totals 14 residues. CDR1 is SGHAT and CDR2 is FQDESV in the germline V gene (reference sequence). The CDR3 here is CASSFRNWNTEAFF. The CDR3 coding sequence is TGTGCCAGCAGCTTCCGCAACTGGAACACTGAAGCTTTCTTT.

The chain employs TRBV27 and TRBJ2-7, with D possibly being TRBD1 (6 bases). The germline V and J ends were trimmed by 4 bases and 5 bases, with 12 bases remaining between them. Germline V CDR1 and CDR2: MNHEY, SMNVEV (reference sequence). The CDR3 length is 13 residues. In DNA, the CDR3 is TGTGCCAGCAGTTGGGAAACAGGGAACGAGCAGTACTTC. Translated, it gives CASSWETGNEQYF.

The CDR3 spells CASKFLVGQTTEAFF. CDR3 sequence (DNA): TGTGCCAGCAAGTTCCTAGTCGGACAGACCACTGAAGCTTTCTTT. The J gene is TRBJ1-1, the V gene TRBV6-5; the D gene is possibly TRBD1 (6 bases). The V end lost 7 bases, the J end lost 4 bases, and 19 bases lay between the germline ends. There are 15 residues in the CDR3. The germline CDR1 and CDR2 sequences are MNHEY and SVGAGI.

As regards this clone: Other DNA sequences from this sample encode an identical CDR3 as well. The CDR3 here is CASSRYSNQPQHF. The CDR3 coding sequence is TGTGCCAGCAGTCGCTATAGCAATCAGCCCCAGCATTTT. The chain employs TRBV6-5 and TRBJ1-5; D is ambiguous. Between the trimmed V and J ends, which lost 5 bases and 0 bases, there was a span of 5 bases. This CDR3 region has 13 residues. The germline V gene has CDR1 MNHEY and CDR2 SVGAGI.

Regarding this clone: Compared with germline, one end of the junction differs, possibly owing to a read error. The J gene is TRBJ2-3, the V gene TRBV10-3, with D perhaps matching TRBD2 (6 bases). Germline V gene data show CDR1 as ENHRY and CDR2 as SYGVKD. This CDR3 comprises 16 residues. The CDR3 sequence: CAITESWAGRTDTQYF. In DNA form, the CDR3 reads TGTGCCATCACTGAGTCATGGGCGGGGAGAACAGATACGCAGTATTTT.

J is TRBJ2-1 and V is TRBV10-3, with D tentatively TRBD2 (6 bases). The length of the CDR3 is 13 residues. Trimming removed 4 bases at V and 8 bases at J, with 12 bases between. Germline-derived CDR1 and CDR2 are ENHRY and SYGVKD. CDR3 coding DNA: TGTGCCATCAGTGGGTGGGAGGCGGATGAGCAGTTCTTC. Protein product: CAISGWEADEQFF.

The V call is TRBV4-1, the J call TRBJ1-3; D gene unclear. The CDR3 has 15 residues. Trimming removed 0 bases at V and 0 bases at J, with 6 bases between. Germline V gene lookup returns CDR1 MGHRA and CDR2 YSYEKL. CDR3 in amino acids: CASSQDPGSGNTIYF. DNA of the CDR3: TGCGCCAGCAGCCAAGATCCAGGCTCTGGAAACACCATATATTTT.

The rearrangement joins TRBV24-1 to TRBJ2-1; 7 bases map to TRBD2. After removal of 0 bases from V and 7 bases from J, the junction contained 5 bases not matched to a gene. Germline V CDR1 and CDR2: KGHDR, SFDVKD. This CDR3 is built from 15 residues. The DNA for the CDR3 is TGTGCCACCAGTGATTTGGCGGGGGATCGAAATGAGCAGTTCTTC. It specifies CATSDLAGDRNEQFF.

The J gene is TRBJ2-1, the V gene TRBV4-1; tentatively, D is TRBD1 (5 bases). Looked up from germline, CDR1 is MGHRA and CDR2 is YSYEKL. This CDR3 spans 13 amino acids. Trimming cost V 4 bases and J 5 bases, with 9 bases left between them. For the CDR3, the DNA is TGCGCCAGCAGCCCGACAGTCAACAATGAGCAGTTCTTC. Amino acids: CASSPTVNNEQFF.

The genes are TRBV3-1 (or the pseudogene TRBV3-2) and TRBJ1-2, with D possibly TRBD1 on 5 matching bases. CDR1 and CDR2 from the germline V gene are LGHDT and YNNKEL (reference sequence). V dropped 1 base and J dropped 5 bases, with 17 bases sitting between them. This CDR3 is built from 16 residues. DNA for the CDR3: TGTGCCAGCAGCCAAGGGGAGGGGACGGGCCCTTATGGCTACACCTTC. As protein: CASSQGEGTGPYGYTF.

The chain joins TRBV10-3 to TRBJ1-2; D ambiguous. Looked up from germline, CDR1 is ENHRY and CDR2 is SYGVKD. The germline V and J ends were trimmed by 3 bases and 4 bases, with 12 bases remaining between them. The CDR3 covers 14 residues. The CDR3 loop reads CAISETDPGYGYTF. The DNA for the CDR3 is TGTGCCATCAGTGAAACCGACCCGGGCTATGGCTACACCTTC.

As for this clone: A much larger clone lies a single base off, so this may be a read error. This chain uses TRBV7-2 with TRBJ1-2, with 8 nucleotides matching TRBD1. CDR1 is SGHTA, CDR2 FQGNSA, per germline. The CDR3 covers 13 residues. The junction had 3 bases not matched to a gene; V was cut back by 5 bases and J by 4 bases. CDR3 nucleotides: TGTGCCAGCAGCCGGACAGGGCGCTATGGCTACACCTTC. Amino acid sequence: CASSRTGRYGYTF.

This chain links TRBV4-1 with TRBJ2-1; D is perhaps TRBD2 (6 bases). CDR3 length equals 15 residues. Trimming left V 2 bases short and J 4 bases short, with 12 bases between. Germline V gives CDR1 MGHRA, CDR2 YSYEKL. This CDR3 is CASSQLGGEYNEQFF. In nucleotides, the CDR3 is TGCGCCAGCAGCCAACTTGGCGGGGAGTACAATGAGCAGTTCTTC.

V is TRBV6-6 and J is TRBJ1-1, with TRBD1 matching 7 bases. From germline, CDR1 is MNHNY and CDR2 SVGAGI (reference sequence). With 5 bases clipped from V and 4 bases from J, the junction kept 13 bases outside the gene matches. This CDR3 comprises 16 residues. CDR3 sequence (DNA): TGTGCCAGCAGTCGAACGGTCACACGACAGGGCACTGAAGCTTTCTTT. This gives the protein CASSRTVTRQGTEAFF.

The chain is built from TRBV29-1 and TRBJ1-5, with D maybe TRBD1 (5 bases). This CDR3 comprises 12 residues. The germline V gene encodes CDR1 SQVTM and CDR2 ANQGSEA. V lost 7 bases to trimming and J lost 5 bases, with 12 bases between them. The CDR3 DNA reads TGCAGCGCTTCTCGGGGGGATCAGCCCCAGCATTTT. Translation: CSASRGDQPQHF.

This clone was seen a single time. The identical CDR3 is also encoded by other nucleotide sequences in the sample. The chain carries TRBV28 and TRBJ1-2, with unresolved D. The germline CDR1 and CDR2 sequences are MDHEN and SYDVKM. Trimming shortened V by 4 bases and J by 5 bases, and 8 bases separated the two germline ends. The CDR3 length is 12 residues. CDR3 sequence reads: CASSSGDYGYTF. CDR3 sequence (DNA): TGTGCCAGCAGTTCCGGGGATTATGGCTACACCTTC.

The chain links TRBV7-2 to TRBJ1-4; 8 bases map to TRBD1. The CDR3 length is 15 residues. From germline, CDR1 is SGHTA and CDR2 FQGNSA. Unmatched junction bases numbered 4, after V lost 4 bases and J lost 3 bases. CDR3 in DNA: TGTGCCAGCAGCTCTCAGACAGGGGCTAATGAAAAACTGTTTTTT. Protein product: CASSSQTGANEKLFF. Complete variable domain (other parts from reference TRBV7-2 and TRBJ1-4): GAGVSQSPSNKVTEKGKDVELRCDPISGHTALYWYRQSLGQGLEFLIYFQGNSAPDKSGLPSDRFSAERTGGSVSTLTIQRTQQEDSAVYLCASSSQTGANEKLFFGSGTQLSVL.

The CDR3 loop reads CASSLGPGQGNEKLFF. The CDR3 coding sequence is TGTGCCAGCAGCTTGGGCCCGGGACAGGGAAATGAAAAACTGTTTTTT. This chain uses TRBV5-8 with TRBJ1-4; 9 bases are shared with TRBD1. The CDR3 is made up of 16 amino acids. Germline values: CDR1 SGHTS, CDR2 YDEGEE. V was pared by 0 bases and J by 5 bases, with 5 bases of the junction left unmatched. The whole variable domain, filled in from reference TRBV5-8 and TRBJ1-4, reads EAGVTQSPTHLIKTRGQQATLRCSPISGHTSVYWYQQALGLGLQFLLWYDEGEERNRGNFPPRFSGRQFPNYSSELNVNALELEDSALYLCASSLGPGQGNEKLFFGSGTQLSVL.

The sample holds a few counts of this clone. The same CDR3 can be traced to other DNA sequences in this sample. CDR3 DNA: TGTGCCAGCAGTGAAGGGAGCTCCTACAATGAGCAGTTCTTC. Protein product: CASSEGSSYNEQFF. The chain employs TRBV6-1 and TRBJ2-1; D gene uncertain. Trimming took 1 base from V and 0 from J, leaving 4 bases between them. The germline CDR1 and CDR2 sequences are MNHNS and SASEGT. CDR3 size: 14 residues.

The V gene is TRBV2, the J gene TRBJ1-4, with D possibly being TRBD1 (6 bases). The V gene lost 4 bases and the J gene lost 2 bases, with 11 bases spanning the gap. This CDR3 region has 15 residues. Germline assignment: CDR1 SNHLY and CDR2 FYNNEI. CDR3 in DNA: TGTGCCAGCAGTGGGCAGGGGTCCACTAATGAAAAACTGTTTTTT. This translates into CASSGQGSTNEKLFF.

The chain employs TRBV29-1 and TRBJ1-2; TRBD1 aligns across 8 bases. With 5 bases clipped from V and 8 bases from J, the junction kept 7 bases outside the gene matches. CDR3 length equals 12 residues. The germline V gene has CDR1 SQVTM and CDR2 ANQGSEA. DNA for the CDR3: TGCAGCGTTACGCAGGGGGCGCGGGGCTACACCTTC. It translates to CSVTQGARGYTF.

To note about this clone: Other nucleotide sequences from this sample produce the same CDR3. The chain recombines TRBV28 with TRBJ1-1, with 7 bases that match TRBD1. V trimming: 7 bases; J trimming: 0 bases; junction bases outside the gene matches: 5. This CDR3 has 14 residues. Germline CDR1 is MDHEN and CDR2 is SYDVKM. The CDR3 bases are TGTGCCAGCACCCGGACAGGAGTGAACACTGAAGCTTTCTTT. Translated: CASTRTGVNTEAFF. Combining the CDR3 with reference TRBV28 and TRBJ1-1 gives the whole variable domain DVKVTQSSRYLVKRTGEKVFLECVQDMDHENMFWYRQDPGLGLRLIYFSYDVKMKEKGDIPEGYSVSREKKERFSLILESASTNQTSMYLCASTRTGVNTEAFFGQGTRLTVV.

The chain links TRBV7-8 to TRBJ1-5; 7 bases fit TRBD1. The V gene end was trimmed by 4 bases and the J gene end by 4 bases; junction bases not matched to a gene: 4. This CDR3 contains 14 residues. The germline CDR1 and CDR2 sequences are SGHVS and FQNEAQ. The CDR3 nucleotides read TGTGCCAGCAGCTCCGTGACAGGGAATCAGCCCCAGCATTTT. Residues: CASSSVTGNQPQHF.

This clone was detected only a few times. The V gene is TRBV7-9, the J gene TRBJ1-4, with TRBD1 identical over 8 bases. The V segment lost 5 bases and the J segment 12 bases; nucleotides outside the gene matches: 8. Per the germline V gene, CDR1 is SEHNR and CDR2 is FQNEAQ (reference sequence). This CDR3 comprises 13 residues. This chain's CDR3 is CASSREVTGELFF. For the CDR3, the DNA is TGTGCCAGCAGCCGAGAAGTGACAGGGGAACTGTTTTTT.

The V gene is TRBV5-1, the J gene TRBJ2-7; 10 bases fit TRBD1. V was pared by 0 bases and J by 2 bases, with 2 bases of the junction left unmatched. The CDR3 consists of 15 residues. Germline-derived CDR1 and CDR2 are SGHRS and YFSETQ. The CDR3 DNA is TGCGCCAGCAGCTTGGACGGGACAGGGGCCTACGAGCAGTACTTC. Encoded protein: CASSLDGTGAYEQYF.

The J gene is TRBJ1-1, the V gene TRBV2; possible D gene TRBD1, 6 bases. Germline CDR1 is SNHLY and CDR2 is FYNNEI. Trimming shortened V by 8 bases and J by 5 bases, and 18 bases separated the two germline ends. The CDR3 runs 14 residues. The chain's CDR3 is CASQRVQGLTEAFF. The CDR3 nucleotides are TGTGCCAGCCAAAGAGTACAGGGATTAACTGAAGCTTTCTTT.

This chain uses TRBV7-3 with TRBJ2-3; the match to TRBD2 covers 9 bases. The CDR3 is 15 residues long. With 4 bases clipped from V and 0 bases from J, the junction kept 2 bases outside the gene matches. Per the germline V gene, CDR1 is SGHTA and CDR2 is FQGTGA. The CDR3 reads CASSSSGASTDTQYF. CDR3 coding DNA: TGTGCCAGCAGCTCTAGCGGGGCAAGCACAGATACGCAGTATTTT.

In this sample, this clone turned up a few times. The rearrangement uses TRBV9 and TRBJ2-2, with a tentative D call TRBD1 (7 bases). The CDR3 extends over 15 amino acids. The V end lost 4 bases, the J end lost 1 base, and 11 bases lay between the germline ends. Per the germline V gene, CDR1 is SGDLS and CDR2 is YYNGEE. As DNA, the CDR3 is TGTGCCAGCAGCCCCCAGGGGGGGAACACCGGGGAGCTGTTTTTT. Amino acids: CASSPQGGNTGELFF. Combining the CDR3 with reference TRBV9 and TRBJ2-2 gives the whole variable domain DSGVTQTPKHLITATGQRVTLRCSPRSGDLSVYWYQQSLDQGLQFLIQYYNGEERAKGNILERFSAQQFPDLHSELNLSSLELGDSALYFCASSPQGGNTGELFFGEGSRLTVL.